Given below is one T cell receptor (beta chain) in context. This sample stems from a study of blood T cell repertoires in COVID-19. Overall study context: COVID-19 samples, acute and convalescent, were from the United States, Italy and Spain. PBMCs, B-cell-depleted T cells, or T cells provided the cDNA or gDNA that made up the material.

In the original processing: Reference gene primer amplification in the assay estimated nucleated cell counts. Sequencing used immunoSEQ multiplex PCR; TCRdb keeps in-frame clones, though not all of them. That table is the source of V, J and clone size, and D and trimming were worked out from the DNA. The sample includes roughly 350,000 clones, around 85% seen only once; the top ten take roughly 3.6%. Germline V lookup: CDR1 MDHEN, CDR2 SYDVKM. The CDR3 totals 17 residues. The V and J ends lost 3 bases and 3 bases, in that order; junction bases with no gene match: 9. This rearrangement joins TRBV28 to TRBJ2-3; 10 bases are a match to TRBD1. The source material was peripheral blood. The sequence came from a woman aged 18-29 years with acute or convalescent COVID-19. The CDR3 coding sequence is TGTGCCAGCAGTTTCCGAATGAGGGACAGGGGAACAGATACGCAGTATTTT. It translates to CASSFRMRDRGTDTQYF.